This T cell receptor (beta chain) emerged from a study of cytotoxic CD8 clonotypes in ibrutinib-treated CLL. Profiling relied on immunoSEQ multiplex PCR, and the TCRdb table lists in-frame clones only, not all of them. The sample carries fewer than 200,000 clones, around 80% recorded once. CDR1 is SGHVS and CDR2 is FQNEAQ in the germline V gene. V trimming: 1 base; J trimming: 4 bases; junction bases outside the gene matches: 6. The CDR3 has 15 residues. This clonotype was obtained from a human donor with chronic lymphocytic leukemia. The chain joins TRBV7-8 to TRBJ2-7; 8 bases match TRBD2. Sequencing used PBMCs, obtained after 24 months of ibrutinib treatment. DNA for the CDR3: TGTGCCAGCAGCTTAGGGCAAGCGGGAGTATACGAGCAGTACTTC. Amino acids: CASSLGQAGVYEQYF.